The clone carrying this T cell receptor (beta chain) occurred many times. Its antigen remains unknown. Time point specified: blood at routine non-recurrence follow-up after resection. The CDR3 runs 15 residues. After removal of 3 bases from V and 12 bases from J, the junction contained 13 bases not matched to a gene. The V gene's germline CDR1 is LNHDA and CDR2 SQIVND (reference sequence). The library protocol tagged each TCR cDNA with a unique molecular identifier. TCRdb analysed the 5' RACE reads with MiXCR anew, one entry per CDR3 protein. The data show around 70,000 distinct CDR3 sequences, over 7% seen once. The data stem from a study of spatial heterogeneity in lung cancer. Study at large: Detected sequences consistently included more beta-chain ones than alpha-chain ones.

General study results and limits: Resection saw ubiquitous expanded tumor TCRs appear in blood more than follow-up did.

The TCR comes from a female donor with early-stage non-small cell lung cancer. The specimen comprised PBMCs, sampled at follow-up. J is TRBJ2-1 and V is TRBV19; 8 bases map to TRBD2. DNA of the CDR3: TGTGCCAGTAGTATCCCCAGCGGGAGAGTCGATGCGCAGTTCTTC. Its translation: CASSIPSGRVDAQFF. The full variable domain, its missing parts supplied by reference TRBV19 and TRBJ2-1, is DGGITQSPKYLFRKEGQNVTLSCEQNLNHDAMYWYRQDPGQGLRLIYYSQIVNDFQKGDIAEGYSVSREKKESFPLTVTSAQKNPTAFYLCASSIPSGRVDAQFFGPGTRLTVL.